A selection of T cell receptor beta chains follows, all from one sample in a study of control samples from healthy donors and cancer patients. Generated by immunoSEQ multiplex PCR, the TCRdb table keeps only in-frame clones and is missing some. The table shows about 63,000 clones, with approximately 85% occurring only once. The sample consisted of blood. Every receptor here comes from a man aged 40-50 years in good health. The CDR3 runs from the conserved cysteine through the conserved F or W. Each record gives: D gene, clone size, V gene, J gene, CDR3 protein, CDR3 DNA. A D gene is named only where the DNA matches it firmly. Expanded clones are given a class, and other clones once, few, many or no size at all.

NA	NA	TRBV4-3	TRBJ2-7	CASSQGGGTVGFREQYF	TGCGCCAGCAGCCAGGGAGGGGGCACTGTGGGATTTCGCGAGCAGTACTTC
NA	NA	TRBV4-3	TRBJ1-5	CASSQDNRQPQHF	TGCGCCAGCAGCCAAGATAACAGACAGCCCCAGCATTTT
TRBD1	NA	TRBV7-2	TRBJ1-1	CASSSRVPGQGAGEAFF	TGTGCCAGCAGCTCACGTGTCCCGGGACAGGGGGCAGGTGAAGCTTTCTTT
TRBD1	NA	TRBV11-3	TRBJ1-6	CASSLDRGNSPLHF	TGTGCCAGCAGCCTAGACAGGGGTAATTCACCCCTCCACTTT
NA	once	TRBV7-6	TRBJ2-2	CASRRRDSNTGELFF	TGTGCCAGCAGACGGCGGGACTCGAACACCGGGGAGCTGTTTTTT
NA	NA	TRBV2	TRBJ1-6	CASSGNNSPLHF	TGTGCCAGCAGCGGAAATAATTCACCCCTCCACTTT
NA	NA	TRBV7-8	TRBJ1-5	CASSLSVNSNQPQHF	TGTGCCAGCAGCTTATCGGTCAATAGCAATCAGCCCCAGCATTTT
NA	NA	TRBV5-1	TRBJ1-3	CASSPGGVGNTIYF	TGCGCCAGCAGTCCCGGGGGGGTCGGAAACACCATATATTTT
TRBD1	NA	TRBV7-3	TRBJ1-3	CASSSTGTGSGNTIYF	TGTGCCAGCAGCTCCACTGGGACAGGGTCTGGAAACACCATATATTTT
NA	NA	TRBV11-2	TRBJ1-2	CASSPAGALHYGYTF	TGTGCCAGCAGCCCCGCAGGGGCTCTTCACTATGGCTACACCTTC
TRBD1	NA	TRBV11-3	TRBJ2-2	CASSSWTGGAKGELFF	TGTGCCAGCAGCTCATGGACAGGGGGCGCGAAAGGGGAGCTGTTTTTT
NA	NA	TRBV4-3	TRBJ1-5	CASSQDPGRGNQPQHF	TGCGCCAGCAGCCAAGATCCAGGCAGGGGCAATCAGCCCCAGCATTTT
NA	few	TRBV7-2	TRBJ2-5	CASSLETDGLKTQYF	TGTGCCAGCAGCTTAGAGACGGACGGGTTGAAGACCCAGTACTTC
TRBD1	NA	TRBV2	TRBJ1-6	CASSGTGLNSPLHF	TGTGCCAGCTCCGGGACAGGGCTTAATTCACCCCTCCACTTT
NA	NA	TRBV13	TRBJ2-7	CASSLDRAYEQYF	TGTGCCAGCAGCCTCGACAGAGCGTACGAGCAGTACTTC
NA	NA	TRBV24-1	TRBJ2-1	CATSDLGGIGSYNEQFF	TGTGCCACCAGTGATTTGGGGGGAATCGGGTCCTACAATGAGCAGTTCTTC
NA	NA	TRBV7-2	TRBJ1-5	CASSSTRGDSNQPQHF	TGTGCCAGCAGTTCGACCCGGGGGGATAGCAATCAGCCCCAGCATTTT
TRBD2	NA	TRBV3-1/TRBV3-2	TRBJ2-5	CASSHVERGGTQYF	TGTGCCAGCAGCCACGTAGAGCGGGGAGGGACCCAGTACTTC
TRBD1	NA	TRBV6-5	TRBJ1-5	CASSEGAYSNQPQHF	TGTGCCAGCAGCGAGGGGGCATATAGCAATCAGCCCCAGCATTTT
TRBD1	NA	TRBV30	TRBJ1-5	CAWGQGDNQPQHF	TGTGCCTGGGGACAGGGAGATAACCAGCCCCAGCATTTT
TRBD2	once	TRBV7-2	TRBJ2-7	CASSLGLAGTSYEQYF	TGTGCCAGCAGCTTAGGGCTAGCGGGGACTTCCTACGAGCAGTACTTC
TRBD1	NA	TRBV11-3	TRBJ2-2	CASRRQGTNTGELFF	TGTGCCAGCAGACGACAGGGGACGAACACCGGGGAGCTGTTTTTT
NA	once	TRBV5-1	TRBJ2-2	CASSLLPTSGELFF	TGCGCCAGCAGCTTGCTTCCTACTAGCGGGGAGCTGTTTTTT
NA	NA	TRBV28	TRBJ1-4	CASSFSGRRFDGRDEKLFF	TGTGCCAGCAGTTTCTCGGGCCGCCGGTTCGATGGGAGGGATGAAAAACTGTTTTTT
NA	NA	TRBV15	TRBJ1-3	CATSRVSGVGNTIYF	TGTGCCACCAGCAGAGTGTCGGGGGTTGGAAACACCATATATTTT
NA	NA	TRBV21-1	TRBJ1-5	CASSKCVIPADQPQHF	TGTGCCAGCAGCAAATGTGTGATCCCGGCTGACCAGCCCCAGCATTTT
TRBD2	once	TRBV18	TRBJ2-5	CASSPSGGAFETQYF	TGTGCCAGCTCACCAAGCGGGGGGGCCTTTGAGACCCAGTACTTC
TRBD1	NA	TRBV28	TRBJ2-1	CASSKRQGHNEQFF	TGTGCCAGCAGCAAACGACAGGGACACAATGAGCAGTTCTTC
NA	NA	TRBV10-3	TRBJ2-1	CAPQRASYNEQFF	TGTGCCCCACAGAGGGCCTCCTACAATGAGCAGTTCTTC
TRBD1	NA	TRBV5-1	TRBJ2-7	CASSLYRTGDYEQYF	TGCGCCAGCAGCTTGTATAGGACAGGGGACTACGAGCAGTACTTC